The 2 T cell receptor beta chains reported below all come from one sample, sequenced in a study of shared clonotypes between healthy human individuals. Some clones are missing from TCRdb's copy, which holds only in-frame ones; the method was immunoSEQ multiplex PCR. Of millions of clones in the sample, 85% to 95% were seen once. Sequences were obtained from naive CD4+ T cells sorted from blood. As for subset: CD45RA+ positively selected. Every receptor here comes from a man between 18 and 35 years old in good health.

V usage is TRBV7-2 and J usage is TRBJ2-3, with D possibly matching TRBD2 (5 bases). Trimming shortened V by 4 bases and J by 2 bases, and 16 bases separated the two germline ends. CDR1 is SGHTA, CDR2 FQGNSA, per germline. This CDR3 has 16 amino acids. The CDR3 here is CASSSRTTGLTDTQYF. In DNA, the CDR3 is TGTGCCAGCAGCTCGCGAACTACCGGACTCACAGATACGCAGTATTTT.

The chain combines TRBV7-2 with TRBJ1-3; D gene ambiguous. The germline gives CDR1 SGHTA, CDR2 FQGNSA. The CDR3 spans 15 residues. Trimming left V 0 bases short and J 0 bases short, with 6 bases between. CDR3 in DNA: TGTGCCAGCAGCTTAGCACAGCTCTCTGGAAACACCATATATTTT. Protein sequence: CASSLAQLSGNTIYF.